A selection of T cell receptor beta chains follows, all from one sample in a study of tumor-infiltrating lymphocytes in localized non-small cell lung cancer. Here immunoSEQ multiplex PCR was the method, and the copy in TCRdb shows in-frame clones only, minus some. The profile shows 8,500 to 13,000 clones, 50% to 70% of them singletons. Sequencing input: lung tumor tissue. These receptors were collected from a human donor with non-small cell lung cancer. CDR3s include the opening cysteine and the closing phenylalanine or tryptophan. A D gene is named only where the DNA matches it firmly. Clone size appears in some rows only: once, few, many, or a class for an expanded clone.

v_call	j_call	d_call	clone_size	cdr3_nt	cdr3_aa
TRBV15	TRBJ2-4	-	few	TGTGCCACCAGCAGAGATTTGGGAGGACTAGCCAAAAACATTCAGTACTTC	CATSRDLGGLAKNIQYF
TRBV19	TRBJ2-5	-	-	TGTGCCAGTAGTGTCCGACAGCAAGAGACCCAGTACTTC	CASSVRQQETQYF
TRBV5-5	TRBJ1-2	-	-	TGTGCCAGCAGCTTGTTTAAGGAGGGAAGGAATGGCTACACCTTC	CASSLFKEGRNGYTF
TRBV5-1	TRBJ1-3	-	medium-sized	TGCGCCAGCAGCTTGTCCGGCAGCCTCTCTGGAAACACCATATATTTT	CASSLSGSLSGNTIYF
TRBV25-1	TRBJ1-1	-	-	TGTGCCAGCAGTGAATCCCGGGGCATTACGAACACTGAAGCTTTCTTT	CASSESRGITNTEAFF
TRBV5-1	TRBJ1-4	-	-	TGCGCCAGCAGCAGTCAGGGAGTTACGACTAATGAAAAACTGTTTTTT	CASSSQGVTTNEKLFF
TRBV10-3	TRBJ2-6	-	medium-sized	TGTGCCATGGGAGGGGCCAACGTCCTGACTTTC	CAMGGANVLTF
TRBV5-5	TRBJ2-7	TRBD1	medium-sized	TGTGCCAGCAGATCTGGACAGGGGAGAACCTACGAGCAGTACTTC	CASRSGQGRTYEQYF
TRBV2	TRBJ2-7	-	-	TGTGCCATCGGGGGAAGAGGGTCCTACGAGCAGTACTTC	CAIGGRGSYEQYF
TRBV29-1	TRBJ1-1	-	once	TGCAGCGTTGATGTAACTGAAGCTTTCTTT	CSVDVTEAFF
TRBV7-8	TRBJ2-5	TRBD2	-	TGTGCCAGCAGCTTATTCGGGGGGGCCCAAGAGACCCAGTACTTC	CASSLFGGAQETQYF
TRBV18	TRBJ1-2	TRBD1	-	TGTGCCAGCTCACCGGCCCGACAGGGGATAGGTTATGGCTACACCTTC	CASSPARQGIGYGYTF
TRBV9	TRBJ2-2	TRBD2	-	TGTGCCAGCAGCGTAGGGGCTAGCGGGTCCACCGGGGAGCTGTTTTTT	CASSVGASGSTGELFF
TRBV30	TRBJ1-2	TRBD1	-	TGTGCCTGGACGAGGTGGTCAGGGGGCGACTATGGCTACACCTTC	CAWTRWSGGDYGYTF
TRBV9	TRBJ2-3	TRBD1	-	TGTGCCAGCAGCGCCGGGGACAGGGGGCGAGCAGATACGCAGTATTTT	CASSAGDRGRADTQYF
TRBV29-1	TRBJ1-1	TRBD1	-	TGCAGCGTAAATCAGGGGGAGGGCACTGAAGCTTTCTTT	CSVNQGEGTEAFF
TRBV5-6	TRBJ2-1	-	few	TGTGCCAGCAGCTTTCTCTCCAATGAGCAGTTCTTC	CASSFLSNEQFF
TRBV25-1	TRBJ1-4	-	few	TGTGCCAGCAGTACTACAGGGAGGAATGAAAAACTGTTTTTT	CASSTTGRNEKLFF
TRBV7-2	TRBJ1-1	-	-	TGTGCCAGCAGCTTAGAGAGGGGGAGAACTGAAGCTTTCTTT	CASSLERGRTEAFF
TRBV7-6	TRBJ2-7	-	-	TGTGCCAGCAGCTTAGAACAGAGAGGCTACGAGCAGTACTTC	CASSLEQRGYEQYF
TRBV5-4	TRBJ1-6	TRBD1	-	TGTGCCAGCAGGGCAGGGGGTAATTCACCCCTCCACTTT	CASRAGGNSPLHF
TRBV19	TRBJ2-2	-	-	TGTGCCAGTACTACCGATCCGGGGGCCCCGAACACCGGGGAGCTGTTTTTT	CASTTDPGAPNTGELFF
TRBV5-1	TRBJ2-3	TRBD2	-	TGCGCCAGCAGCGTAGCGGGGGGGCCAGGGGATACGCAGTATTTT	CASSVAGGPGDTQYF
TRBV5-1	TRBJ1-2	TRBD1	-	TGCGCCAGCAGCGGAAGGGACAGCCCAACGGATGGCTACACCTTC	CASSGRDSPTDGYTF
TRBV5-8	TRBJ2-2	-	medium-sized	TGTGCCAGCAGCTTGTCCCCCCTGAGGGGGGCTCGGGTCACCGGGGAGCTGTTTTTT	CASSLSPLRGARVTGELFF
TRBV7-9	TRBJ2-3	-	-	TGTGCCAGCTCCGAGAGACAGGTCCTCACAGATACGCAGTATTTT	CASSERQVLTDTQYF
TRBV5-4	TRBJ1-1	TRBD1	-	TGTGCCAGCAGCTCGGACAGGGGGCAAGCTGAAGCTTTCTTT	CASSSDRGQAEAFF
TRBV4-2	TRBJ1-2	-	-	TGTGCCAGCAGCCAAGATACAGTTGGTACGTGGGGCTACACCTTC	CASSQDTVGTWGYTF
TRBV5-1	TRBJ2-7	-	-	TGCGCCAGCAGTCCGGACGGCCTTTACTCCTACGAGCAGTACTTC	CASSPDGLYSYEQYF
TRBV28	TRBJ2-2	TRBD2	-	TGTGCCAGCAGGCCGACTAGCGGCAACACCGGGGAGCTGTTTTTT	CASRPTSGNTGELFF
TRBV19	TRBJ1-1	-	-	TGTGCCAGTAGTTGGGGGTCAGCTTTTGACACTGAAGCTTTCTTT	CASSWGSAFDTEAFF
TRBV29-1	TRBJ2-2	-	-	TGCAGCGCCATTGCGTCGGGGGCCGGGGAGCTGTTCTTT	CSAIASGAGELFF